Ten or more counts support the clone carrying this T cell receptor beta chain. The entry originates in a study of HIV-infected children after antiretroviral therapy interruption. Study information: In continuous treatment, analyzed samples were from weeks 0, 48 and 150.

The TCR library was built from RNA with a 3' RACE protocol and unique molecular identifiers. From the 3' RACE reads, TCRdb called clonotypes with MiXCR, one entry per CDR3 protein. The table records around 41,000 distinct CDR3 sequences, approximately 7% of them present only once. This sample's treatment: PENTA 11 planned treatment interruption arm or continuous ART arm. Trimming left V 1 base short and J 0 bases short, with 10 bases between. The CDR3 covers 16 residues. The receptor was isolated from a pool of human donors with HIV. The J gene is TRBJ1-5, the V gene TRBV12-3 or TRBV12-4; D is possibly TRBD1 (6 bases). Sequenced material: CD45RA+ CD4+ T cells from PBMCs, pooled from several time points, taken from a donor given antiretroviral therapy, either interrupted or continuous. As for subset: naive CD4+ CD45RA+ CD45RO- T cells. CDR3 loop: CASSLEGGPSNQPQHF. As DNA, the CDR3 is TGTGCCAGCAGTTTAGAGGGGGGCCCTAGCAATCAGCCCCAGCATTTT.